This T cell receptor beta chain comes out of a study of blood T cell repertoires in COVID-19. Study-level background: Samples taken during acute and convalescent COVID-19 were collected in the United States, Italy and Spain. In each case, the material was cDNA or gDNA derived from T cells, B-cell-depleted T cells, or PBMCs.

As processed by the authors: Amplified reference gene primers provided the basis for estimating nucleated cell counts. Method: immunoSEQ multiplex PCR; TCRdb's copy keeps in-frame clones and lacks some. V and J calls and clone size are as listed in that table; D and trimming were resolved from the DNA. The data contain some 66,000 clones, approximately 86% of them singletons. V was clipped by 3 bases and J by 3 bases, with 12 bases between them. This CDR3 has 15 amino acids. Germline V gene data show CDR1 as SGHDT and CDR2 as YYEEEE. This chain joins TRBV5-6 and TRBJ2-2; possibly TRBD1 for D (5 bases). The source is a man in his sixties with acute or convalescent COVID-19. What was sequenced was peripheral blood. Here the CDR3 reads CASSSQGHDTGELFF. The CDR3 DNA reads as TGTGCCAGCAGCTCCCAGGGCCACGACACCGGGGAGCTGTTTTTT.